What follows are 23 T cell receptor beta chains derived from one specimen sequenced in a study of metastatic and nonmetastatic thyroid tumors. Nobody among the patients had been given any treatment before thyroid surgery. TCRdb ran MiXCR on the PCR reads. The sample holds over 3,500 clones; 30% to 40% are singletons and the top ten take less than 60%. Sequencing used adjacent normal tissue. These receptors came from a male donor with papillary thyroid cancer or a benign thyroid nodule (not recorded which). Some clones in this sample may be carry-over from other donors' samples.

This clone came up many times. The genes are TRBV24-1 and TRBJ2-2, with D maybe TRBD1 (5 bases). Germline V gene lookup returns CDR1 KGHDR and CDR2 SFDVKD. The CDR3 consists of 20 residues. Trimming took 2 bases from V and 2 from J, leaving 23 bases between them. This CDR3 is CATSDSSVAGYIPNTGELFF. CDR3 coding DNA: TGTGCCACCAGTGATTCATCAGTCGCAGGGTATATACCCAACACCGGGGAGCTGTTTTTT.

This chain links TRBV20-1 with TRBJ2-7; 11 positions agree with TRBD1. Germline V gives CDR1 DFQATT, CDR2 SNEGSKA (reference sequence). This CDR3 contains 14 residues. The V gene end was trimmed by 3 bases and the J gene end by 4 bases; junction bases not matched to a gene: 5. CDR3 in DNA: TGCAGTGCTAGGGGAGGGACAGGGGGTTACGAGCAGTACTTC. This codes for CSARGGTGGYEQYF.

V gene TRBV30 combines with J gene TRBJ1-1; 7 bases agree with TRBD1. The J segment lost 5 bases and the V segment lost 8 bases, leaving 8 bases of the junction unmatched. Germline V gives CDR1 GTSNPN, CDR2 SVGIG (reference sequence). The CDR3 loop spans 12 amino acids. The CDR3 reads CARKLQGTEAFF. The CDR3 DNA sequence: TGTGCCCGAAAACTACAGGGGACTGAAGCTTTCTTT.

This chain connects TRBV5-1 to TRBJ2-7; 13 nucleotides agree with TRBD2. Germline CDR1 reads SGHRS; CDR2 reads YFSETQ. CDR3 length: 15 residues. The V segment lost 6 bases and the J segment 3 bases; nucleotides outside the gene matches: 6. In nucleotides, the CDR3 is TGCGCCAGCAAGGGGACTAGCGGGAACAACTACGAGCAGTACTTC. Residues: CASKGTSGNNYEQYF. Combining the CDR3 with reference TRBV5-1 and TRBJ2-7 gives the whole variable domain KAGVTQTPRYLIKTRGQQVTLSCSPISGHRSVSWYQQTPGQGLQFLFEYFSETQRNKGNFPGRFSGRQFSNSRSEMNVSTLELGDSALYLCASKGTSGNNYEQYFGPGTRLTVT.

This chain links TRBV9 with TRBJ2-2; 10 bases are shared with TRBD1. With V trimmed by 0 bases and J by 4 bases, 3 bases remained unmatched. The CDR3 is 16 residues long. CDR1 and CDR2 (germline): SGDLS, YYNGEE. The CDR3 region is CASSVGGTGATGELFF. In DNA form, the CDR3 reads TGTGCCAGCAGCGTAGGAGGGACAGGGGCCACCGGGGAGCTGTTTTTT.

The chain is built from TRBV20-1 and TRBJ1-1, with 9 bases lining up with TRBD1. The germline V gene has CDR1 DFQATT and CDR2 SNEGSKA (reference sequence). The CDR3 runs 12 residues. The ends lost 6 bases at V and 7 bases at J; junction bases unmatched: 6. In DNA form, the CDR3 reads TGCAGTGCCGGACAGGGGCGAGTTGAAGCTTTCTTT. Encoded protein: CSAGQGRVEAFF.

The CDR3 loop is CASSLVGGEQFF. The CDR3 coding sequence is TGTGCCAGCAGCTTAGTGGGAGGCGAGCAGTTCTTC. This chain connects TRBV7-2 to TRBJ2-1; a possible D gene is TRBD2 (6 bases). Deletions cut 1 base from V and 10 bases from J, with 8 bases between. CDR3 length: 12 amino acids. Germline V gene lookup returns CDR1 SGHTA and CDR2 FQGNSA.

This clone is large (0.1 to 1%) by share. The CDR3 is CATSRDRAEQYF. The CDR3 region has the DNA TGTGCCACCAGCAGAGATCGGGCCGAGCAGTACTTC. V is TRBV15 and J is TRBJ2-7, with D unclear. This CDR3 is built from 12 residues. Germline V gene lookup returns CDR1 LNHNV and CDR2 YYDKDF (reference sequence). The V and J ends lost 0 bases and 6 bases respectively, with 6 bases between them.

The CDR3 spells CASSENSWGAADTQYF. CDR3 DNA: TGTGCCAGCAGTGAAAACAGTTGGGGAGCTGCAGATACGCAGTATTTT. This chain connects TRBV6-1 to TRBJ2-3; D might be TRBD2 (5 bases). Germline lookup yields CDR1 MNHNS and CDR2 SASEGT. Trimming stripped 2 bases from V and 4 bases from J, with 16 bases between. This CDR3 has 16 amino acids.

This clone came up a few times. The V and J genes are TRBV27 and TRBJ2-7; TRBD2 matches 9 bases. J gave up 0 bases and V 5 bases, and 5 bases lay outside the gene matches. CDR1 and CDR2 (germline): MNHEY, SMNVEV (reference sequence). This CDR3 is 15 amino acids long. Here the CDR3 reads CASSIGLASSYEQYF. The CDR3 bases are TGTGCCAGCAGTATAGGACTAGCGAGCTCCTACGAGCAGTACTTC.

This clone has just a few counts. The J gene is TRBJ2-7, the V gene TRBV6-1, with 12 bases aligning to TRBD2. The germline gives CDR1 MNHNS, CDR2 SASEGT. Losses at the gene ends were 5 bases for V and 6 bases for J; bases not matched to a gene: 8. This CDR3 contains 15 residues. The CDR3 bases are TGTGCCAGCAGTCCTACCAGGGGACTAGCGGGCGAGCAGTACTTC. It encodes CASSPTRGLAGEQYF.

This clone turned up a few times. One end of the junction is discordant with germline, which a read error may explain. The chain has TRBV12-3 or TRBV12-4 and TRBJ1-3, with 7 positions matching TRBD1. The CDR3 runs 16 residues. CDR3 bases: TGTGCCTGCAGTCCAAGGGGGGACAGAGCCCTTGTCACCATATATTTT. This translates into CACSPRGDRALVTIYF.

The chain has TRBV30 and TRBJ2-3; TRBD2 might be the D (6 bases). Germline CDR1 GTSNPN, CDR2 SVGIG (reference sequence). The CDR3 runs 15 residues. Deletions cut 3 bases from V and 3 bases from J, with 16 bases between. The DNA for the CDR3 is TGTGCCTGGAGCGCTGGGACTGGGAATACAGATACGCAGTATTTT. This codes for CAWSAGTGNTDTQYF.

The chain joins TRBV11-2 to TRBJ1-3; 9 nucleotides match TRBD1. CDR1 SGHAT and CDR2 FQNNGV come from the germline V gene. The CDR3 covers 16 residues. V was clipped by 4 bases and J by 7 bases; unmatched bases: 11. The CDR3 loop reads CASSSGRDRERNTIYF. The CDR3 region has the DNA TGTGCCAGCAGCTCGGGGAGGGACAGGGAGAGGAACACCATATATTTT.

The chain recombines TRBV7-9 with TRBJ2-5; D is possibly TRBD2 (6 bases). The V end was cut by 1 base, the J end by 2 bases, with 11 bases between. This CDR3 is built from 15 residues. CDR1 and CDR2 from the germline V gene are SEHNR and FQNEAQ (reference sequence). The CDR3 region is CASSLGDAGQETQYF. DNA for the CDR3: TGTGCCAGCAGCTTAGGTGATGCGGGGCAAGAGACCCAGTACTTC.

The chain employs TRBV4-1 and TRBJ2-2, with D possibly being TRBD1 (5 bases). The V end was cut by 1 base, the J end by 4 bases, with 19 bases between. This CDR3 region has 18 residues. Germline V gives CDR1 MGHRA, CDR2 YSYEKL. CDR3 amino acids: CASSQALGHGSSTGELFF. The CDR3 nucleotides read TGCGCCAGCAGCCAAGCACTCGGACACGGGTCAAGCACCGGGGAGCTGTTTTTT.

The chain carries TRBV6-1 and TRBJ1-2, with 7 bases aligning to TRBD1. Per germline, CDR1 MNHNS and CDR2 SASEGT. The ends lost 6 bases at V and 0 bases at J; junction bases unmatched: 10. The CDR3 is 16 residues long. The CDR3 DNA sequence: TGTGCCAGCAGCCCAATTATAGACAGGGCTAACTATGGCTACACCTTC. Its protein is CASSPIIDRANYGYTF.

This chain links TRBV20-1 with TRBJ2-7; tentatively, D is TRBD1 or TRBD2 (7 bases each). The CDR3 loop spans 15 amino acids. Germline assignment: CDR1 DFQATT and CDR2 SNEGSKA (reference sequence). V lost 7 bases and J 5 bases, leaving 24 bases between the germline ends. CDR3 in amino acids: CSVVPLRQGGNEQYF. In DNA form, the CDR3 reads TGCAGTGTCGTACCCCTTAGACAGGGAGGGAACGAGCAGTACTTC.

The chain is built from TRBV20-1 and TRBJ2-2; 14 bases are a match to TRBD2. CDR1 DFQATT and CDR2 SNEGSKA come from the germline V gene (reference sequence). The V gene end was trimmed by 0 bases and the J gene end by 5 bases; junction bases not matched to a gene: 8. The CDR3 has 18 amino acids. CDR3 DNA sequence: TGCAGTGCTAGAGATCGGGGACTAGCGGGGGCCAGGACCGGGGAGCTGTTTTTT. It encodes CSARDRGLAGARTGELFF.

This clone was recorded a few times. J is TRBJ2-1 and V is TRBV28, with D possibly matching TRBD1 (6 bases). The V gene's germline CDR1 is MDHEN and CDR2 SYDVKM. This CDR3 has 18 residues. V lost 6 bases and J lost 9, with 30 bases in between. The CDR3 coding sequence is TGTGCCAGCAGCACAATACAGAACAGGGATAGGTATAACTTTGAGCAGTTCTTC. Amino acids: CASSTIQNRDRYNFEQFF.

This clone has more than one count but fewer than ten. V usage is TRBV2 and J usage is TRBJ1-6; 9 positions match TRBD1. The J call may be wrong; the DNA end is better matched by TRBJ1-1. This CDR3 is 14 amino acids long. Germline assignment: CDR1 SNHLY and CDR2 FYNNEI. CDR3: CASSADRGSTEAFF. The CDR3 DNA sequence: TGTGCCAGCAGTGCGGACAGGGGAAGCACTGAAGCTTTCTTT.

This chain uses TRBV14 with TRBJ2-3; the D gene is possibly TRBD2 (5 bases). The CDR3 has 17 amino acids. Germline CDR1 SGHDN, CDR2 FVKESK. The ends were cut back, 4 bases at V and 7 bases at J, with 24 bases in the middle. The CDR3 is CASSPALPSGPSHTQYF. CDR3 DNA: TGTGCCAGCAGCCCCGCTCTCCCCAGCGGTCCTTCTCATACGCAGTATTTT.

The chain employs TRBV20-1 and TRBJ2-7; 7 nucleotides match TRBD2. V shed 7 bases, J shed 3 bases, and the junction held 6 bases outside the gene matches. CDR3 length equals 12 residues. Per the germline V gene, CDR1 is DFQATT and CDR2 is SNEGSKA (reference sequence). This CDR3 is CSVRGDYYEQYF. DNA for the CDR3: TGCAGTGTCCGGGGGGATTACTACGAGCAGTACTTC.